This TCR beta chain came from a study of T cells in Graves' hyperthyroidism and ophthalmopathy. Whole-study findings and limits: Most clonotypes expanded in thyroid above 0.001 were likewise present in blood.

Notes on this clonotype: Its antigen remains unknown.

Trimming stripped 1 base from V and 5 bases from J, with 11 bases between. Germline V gene sequence: CDR1 MNHEY, CDR2 SVGAGI. The CDR3 contains 14 residues. Amplification of TCR beta CDR3 regions was performed using RNA transcripts as template. The HTBI primer set was used in a first-round RT-PCR of the TCR CDR3. One entry per CDR3 protein, called by TCRdb with MiXCR from the multiplex PCR reads. In the table there are around 540,000 distinct CDR3 sequences, just over 45% of which are singletons. Hyperthyroidism had been newly diagnosed in patients aged 18 to 65, and its duration was under 2 months. J is TRBJ1-1 and V is TRBV6-5; no definite D call. The source is a woman between 18 and 30 years old with Graves' hyperthyroidism. The sequencing input was peripheral blood or thyroid tissue (not recorded which). The CDR3 DNA sequence: TGTGCCAGCAGTTACTATCTAGGGTGGACTGAAGCTTTCTTT. Its translation: CASSYYLGWTEAFF.